What follows are 11 T cell receptor beta chains derived from one specimen sequenced in a study of vaccination and CD4 T cells after COVID-19. The antigens of these receptors remain unknown. Treatment meaning: roughly nine-day PBMC culture with coronavirus spike peptide pools or control peptides (ViraFEST assay). Scientists ran DNA taken from cultured CD4+ T cells through the Oncomine TCR Beta short-read assay for sequencing. TCRdb re-derived calls from the PCR reads in MiXCR, one entry per CDR3 protein. This table has under 25,000 distinct CDR3 sequences, less than 55% appearing once. Material for sequencing was cultured CD4+ T cells from blood. All receptors derive from a human donor with COVID-19.

The rearrangement uses TRBV15 and TRBJ2-7; 8 bases are shared with TRBD1. In germline, CDR1 is LNHNV, CDR2 YYDKDF (reference sequence). The CDR3 contains 15 residues. J was trimmed by 2 bases and V by 1 base; bases with no gene match: 4. CDR3: CATSRGGQVTYEQYF. CDR3 sequence (DNA): TGTGCCACCAGCAGAGGGGGACAGGTGACCTACGAGCAGTACTTC.

This chain links TRBV25-1 with TRBJ1-4; D is ambiguous. The CDR3 runs 14 residues. Germline V gene sequence: CDR1 MGHDK, CDR2 SYGVNS. V was shortened by 2 bases and J by 6 bases, with 10 bases between the two germline ends. The CDR3 coding sequence is TGTGCCAGCAGTGAAGCGGGTAGGGATGAAAAACTGTTTTTT. It translates to CASSEAGRDEKLFF.

The DNA of the CDR3 is TGCAGTGCTAGAGAGTCGGGGGGCGGGAGCAATCAGCCCCAGCATTTT. Translated, it gives CSARESGGGSNQPQHF. The chain carries TRBV20-1 and TRBJ1-5; D may be TRBD1 (6 bases). The V end lost 0 bases, the J end lost 1 base, and 13 bases lay between the germline ends. Germline V gene sequence: CDR1 DFQATT, CDR2 SNEGSKA (reference sequence). The CDR3 spans 16 residues.

The rearrangement links TRBV20-1 to TRBJ2-3, with 8 positions matching TRBD1. This CDR3 contains 16 residues. From germline, CDR1 is DFQATT and CDR2 SNEGSKA (reference sequence). V trimming: 0 bases; J trimming: 5 bases; junction bases outside the gene matches: 10. The CDR3 region is CSARDPGQGSVDTQYF. CDR3 nucleotides: TGCAGTGCTAGAGATCCCGGACAGGGTTCGGTAGATACGCAGTATTTT.

This chain connects TRBV11-3 to TRBJ2-2; D is uncertain. CDR3 size: 12 residues. Germline assignment: CDR1 SGHNT and CDR2 YENEEA. Trimming cost V 2 bases and J 8 bases, with 6 bases left between them. The CDR3 is CASSLKLGELFF. The CDR3 nucleotides are TGTGCCAGCAGCTTAAAATTGGGGGAGCTGTTTTTT.

V usage is TRBV19 and J usage is TRBJ1-1, with 9 bases fitting TRBD1. Germline CDR1 is LNHDA and CDR2 is SQIVND (reference sequence). The CDR3 is 14 residues long. The ends lost 8 bases at V and 6 bases at J; junction bases unmatched: 10. In nucleotides, the CDR3 is TGTGCCAGTGGTGCCGGGACAGGGCTTGCTGAAGCTTTCTTT. Translating gives CASGAGTGLAEAFF.

This clonotype was picked up a small number of times. The chain recombines TRBV24-1 with TRBJ1-2, with D maybe TRBD1 (5 bases). Germline V gives CDR1 KGHDR, CDR2 SFDVKD. There are 18 residues in the CDR3. The V end lost 4 bases, the J end lost 0 bases, and 20 bases lay between the germline ends. The CDR3 DNA follows: TGTGCCACCAGTGACGCCGGGGACCACTCGCGGGCTAACTATGGCTACACCTTC. Translating gives CATSDAGDHSRANYGYTF.

The genes are TRBV7-3 and TRBJ2-2, with TRBD2 identical over 8 bases. In germline, CDR1 is SGHTA, CDR2 FQGTGA. The CDR3 totals 16 residues. Trimming at V came to 2 bases and at J to 2 bases, leaving 4 bases not matched to a gene. DNA for the CDR3: TGTGCCAGCAGCTTACATAGCGGGACCAACACCGGGGAGCTGTTTTTT. Its protein is CASSLHSGTNTGELFF.

The V gene is TRBV2, the J gene TRBJ2-2; 10 bases align to TRBD2. This CDR3 contains 17 residues. Germline CDR1 is SNHLY and CDR2 is FYNNEI. V shed 4 bases and J 0 bases; nucleotides not matched to a gene: 5. The CDR3 region is CASSADSGGPNTGELFF. The CDR3 coding sequence is TGTGCCAGCAGTGCAGATAGCGGGGGGCCGAACACCGGGGAGCTGTTTTTT.

This chain joins TRBV20-1 and TRBJ1-2, with 9 positions matching TRBD1. This CDR3 contains 16 residues. Germline CDR1 DFQATT, CDR2 SNEGSKA (reference sequence). The CDR3 DNA follows: TGCACCGAGGGGGCAAACCGGGACAGGGAAATTTATGGCTACACCTTC. It specifies CTEGANRDREIYGYTF.

The chain links TRBV21-1 to TRBJ2-7; the D segment call TRBD1 is taken from the table without a DNA check. TRBV21-1 is a recognized pseudogene. This CDR3 spans 18 amino acids. In DNA, the CDR3 is TGTGCCAGCAGCAAAAGAGCGACCGGGACAGGGAAACCCTACGAGCAGTACTTC. Its protein is CASSKRATGTGKPYEQYF.